A selection of T cell receptor beta chains follows, all from one sample in a study of OX40 agonist ivuxolimab in advanced cancers. Clones were read by immunoSEQ multiplex PCR, and TCRdb kept only the in-frame ones, dropping some. The data hold roughly 55,000 clones, with 70% to 90% observed a single time. The sample was CD4+ or CD8+ T cells sorted from blood, taken in a trial of the OX40 agonist ivuxolimab. These receptors all come from an adult with an advanced solid tumor such as melanoma, head and neck, liver or kidney cancer. CDR3s include the opening cysteine and the closing phenylalanine or tryptophan. The order of the fields is D gene, J gene, clone size, V gene, CDR3 protein, CDR3 DNA. The D gene is left open where the match is weak. Clone size is stated in some rows and not others, as once, few, many or a class when expanded.

. | TRBJ2-7 | . | TRBV18 | CASSPPTNDPGGAFYEQYF | TGTGCCAGCTCACCACCCACAAATGATCCCGGGGGCGCTTTCTACGAGCAGTACTTC
. | TRBJ2-7 | once | TRBV5-8 | CASSLMTVRSEQYF | TGTGCCAGCAGCTTGATGACAGTAAGGTCTGAGCAGTACTTC
. | TRBJ2-2 | . | TRBV13 | CASSLGRGYTGELFF | TGTGCCAGCAGCTTAGGTAGGGGATACACCGGGGAGCTGTTTTTT
. | TRBJ1-5 | . | TRBV7-8 | CASSLAGRNQPQHF | TGTGCCAGCAGCTTAGCTGGGAGAAATCAGCCCCAGCATTTT
. | TRBJ2-7 | . | TRBV9 | CASSVGGRYEQYF | TGTGCCAGCAGCGTTGGAGGGCGCTACGAGCAGTACTTC
. | TRBJ2-1 | . | TRBV4-3 | CASSQDRGLAAGEQFF | TGCGCCAGCAGCCAAGATCGGGGTCTAGCAGCCGGTGAGCAGTTCTTC
. | TRBJ1-1 | . | TRBV2 | CASSAGLNTEAFF | TGTGCCAGCAGCGCAGGATTGAACACTGAAGCTTTCTTT
TRBD2 | TRBJ2-1 | . | TRBV6-5 | CASSFLSGGAEFF | TGTGCCAGCAGTTTTCTAAGCGGGGGGGCCGAGTTCTTC
. | TRBJ1-1 | . | TRBV20-1 | CSASKNTEAFF | TGCAGTGCTTCGAAGAACACTGAAGCTTTCTTT
. | TRBJ1-5 | . | TRBV27 | CASRQTQVFNQPQHF | TGTGCCAGCAGGCAAACACAGGTCTTCAATCAGCCCCAGCATTTT
. | TRBJ2-7 | . | TRBV19 | CASEDRDTPYEQYF | TGTGCCAGTGAAGACCGGGACACCCCCTACGAGCAGTACTTC
. | TRBJ2-3 | once | TRBV10-2 | CASSAGPRVTDTQYF | TGCGCCAGCAGTGCGGGGCCCAGGGTCACAGATACGCAGTATTTT
. | TRBJ2-7 | . | TRBV4-3 | CASSQETDYEQYF | TGCGCCAGCAGCCAAGAGACAGACTACGAGCAGTACTTC
. | TRBJ2-3 | . | TRBV5-5 | CASSLWSTDTQYF | TGTGCCAGCAGCTTGTGGAGCACAGATACGCAGTATTTT
. | TRBJ1-5 | . | TRBV19 | CASSILAVNQPQHF | TGTGCCAGTAGTATATTAGCGGTCAATCAGCCCCAGCATTTT
. | TRBJ1-2 | . | TRBV9 | CASSVGGDTLYGYTF | TGTGCCAGCAGCGTAGGAGGGGATACACTCTATGGCTACACCTTC
. | TRBJ2-3 | . | TRBV21-1 | CASSKNLAGVMADTQYF | TGTGCCAGCAGCAAAAACCTAGCGGGGGTAATGGCAGATACGCAGTATTTT
. | TRBJ2-7 | . | TRBV10-2 | CASQGRSSYEQYF | TGCGCCAGCCAGGGCCGGAGCTCCTACGAGCAGTACTTC
. | TRBJ2-2 | . | TRBV5-1 | CASSREGGNTGELFF | TGCGCCAGCAGCCGCGAAGGGGGGAACACCGGGGAGCTGTTTTTT
. | TRBJ1-3 | . | TRBV6-5 | CASSYSYDSSGNTIYF | TGTGCCAGCAGTTACTCGTACGATAGCTCTGGAAACACCATATATTTT
TRBD1 | TRBJ2-1 | . | TRBV6-1 | CASSGRQGFVYNEQFF | TGTGCCAGCAGTGGGCGACAGGGTTTTGTGTACAATGAGCAGTTCTTC
. | TRBJ2-1 | . | TRBV9 | CASSVDWGSYNEQFF | TGTGCCAGCAGCGTAGATTGGGGGTCCTACAATGAGCAGTTCTTC
. | TRBJ1-1 | . | TRBV27 | CASRDLGQGNTEAFF | TGTGCCAGCAGGGACCTCGGGCAGGGGAACACTGAAGCTTTCTTT
. | TRBJ2-7 | . | TRBV28 | CASSLPRTSYEQYF | TGTGCCAGCAGTCTACCCCGGACCTCCTACGAGCAGTACTTC
TRBD1 | TRBJ2-7 | . | TRBV7-9 | CASSLAQDRDYEQYF | TGTGCCAGCAGCTTAGCGCAGGACAGGGACTACGAGCAGTACTTC
. | TRBJ1-1 | few | TRBV7-6 | CASSLLTDMATEAFF | TGTGCCAGCAGCTTATTGACCGACATGGCCACTGAAGCTTTCTTT
TRBD1 | TRBJ2-7 | . | TRBV6-1 | CASRKGASPTYEQYF | TGTGCCAGCAGGAAGGGGGCCAGTCCAACCTACGAGCAGTACTTC
. | TRBJ1-2 | once | TRBV4-3 | CASSQRYRAAGVGGYTF | TGCGCCAGCAGCCAACGCTACAGGGCGGCCGGCGTTGGCGGCTACACCTTC
. | TRBJ2-2 | . | TRBV5-6 | CASSLSGHITGELFF | TGTGCCAGCAGCTTGTCAGGACACATCACCGGGGAGCTGTTTTTT
. | TRBJ2-7 | once | TRBV13 | CASSPPGPGRTYEQYF | TGTGCCAGCAGCCCACCGGGACCCGGAAGGACCTACGAGCAGTACTTC
TRBD1 | TRBJ1-2 | . | TRBV29-1 | CSDLDRGLDYGYTF | TGCAGCGACCTAGACAGGGGGCTGGACTATGGCTACACCTTC